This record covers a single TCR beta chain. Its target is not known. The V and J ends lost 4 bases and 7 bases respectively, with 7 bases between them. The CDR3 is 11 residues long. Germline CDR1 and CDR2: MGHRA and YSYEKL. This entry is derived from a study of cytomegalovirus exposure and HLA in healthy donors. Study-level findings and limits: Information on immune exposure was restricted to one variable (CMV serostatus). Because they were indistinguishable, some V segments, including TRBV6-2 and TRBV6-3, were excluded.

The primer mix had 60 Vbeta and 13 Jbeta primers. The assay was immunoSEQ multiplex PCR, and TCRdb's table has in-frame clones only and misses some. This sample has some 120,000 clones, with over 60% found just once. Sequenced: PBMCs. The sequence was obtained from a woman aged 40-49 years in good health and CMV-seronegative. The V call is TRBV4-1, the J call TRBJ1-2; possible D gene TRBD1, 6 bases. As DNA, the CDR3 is TGCGCCAGCAGCCTCAGGGGTGGCTACACCTTC. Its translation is CASSLRGGYTF.